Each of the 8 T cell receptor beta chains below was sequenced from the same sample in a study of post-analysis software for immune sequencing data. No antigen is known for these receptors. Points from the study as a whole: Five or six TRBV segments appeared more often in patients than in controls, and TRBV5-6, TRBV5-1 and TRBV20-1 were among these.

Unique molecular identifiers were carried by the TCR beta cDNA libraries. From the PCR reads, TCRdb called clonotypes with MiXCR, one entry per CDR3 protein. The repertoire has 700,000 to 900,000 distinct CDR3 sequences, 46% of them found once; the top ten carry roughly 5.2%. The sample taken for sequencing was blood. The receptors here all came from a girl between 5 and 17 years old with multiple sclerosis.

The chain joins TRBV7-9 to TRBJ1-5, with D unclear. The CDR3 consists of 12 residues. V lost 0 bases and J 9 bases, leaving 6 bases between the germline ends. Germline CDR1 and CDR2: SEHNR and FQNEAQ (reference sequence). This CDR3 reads CASSLAPGPQHF. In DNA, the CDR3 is TGTGCCAGCAGCTTAGCGCCGGGGCCCCAGCATTTT.

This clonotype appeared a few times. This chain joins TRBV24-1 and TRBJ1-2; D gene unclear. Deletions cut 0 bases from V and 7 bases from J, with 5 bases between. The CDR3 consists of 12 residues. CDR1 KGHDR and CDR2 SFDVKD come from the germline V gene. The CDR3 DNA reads TGTGCCACCAGTGATTTGCTGGGTGGCTACACCTTC. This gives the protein CATSDLLGGYTF.

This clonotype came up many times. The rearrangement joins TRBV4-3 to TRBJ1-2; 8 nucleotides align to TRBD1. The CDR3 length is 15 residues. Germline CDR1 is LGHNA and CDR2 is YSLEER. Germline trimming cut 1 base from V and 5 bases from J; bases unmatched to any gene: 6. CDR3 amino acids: CASSQAPGQEYGYTF. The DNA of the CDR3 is TGCGCCAGCAGCCAAGCGCCGGGACAGGAGTATGGCTACACCTTC.

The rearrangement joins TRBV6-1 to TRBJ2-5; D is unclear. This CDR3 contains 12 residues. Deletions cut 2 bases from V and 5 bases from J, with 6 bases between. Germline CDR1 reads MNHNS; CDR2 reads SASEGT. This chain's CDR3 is CASSEIGETQYF. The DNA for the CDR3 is TGTGCCAGCAGTGAAATAGGGGAGACCCAGTACTTC.

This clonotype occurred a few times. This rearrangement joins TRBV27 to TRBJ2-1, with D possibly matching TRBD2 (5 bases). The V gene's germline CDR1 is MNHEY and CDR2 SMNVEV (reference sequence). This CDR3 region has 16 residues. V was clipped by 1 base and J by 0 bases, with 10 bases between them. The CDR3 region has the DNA TGTGCCAGCAGTTTATTGCGGGTTAGCTCCTACAATGAGCAGTTCTTC. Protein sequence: CASSLLRVSSYNEQFF.

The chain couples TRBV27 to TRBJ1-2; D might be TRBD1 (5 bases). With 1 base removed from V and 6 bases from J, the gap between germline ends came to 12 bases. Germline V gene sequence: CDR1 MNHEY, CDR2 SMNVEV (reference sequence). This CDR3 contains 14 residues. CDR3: CASSLYGREDGYTF. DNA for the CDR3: TGTGCCAGCAGTTTATATGGCAGGGAGGATGGCTACACCTTC.

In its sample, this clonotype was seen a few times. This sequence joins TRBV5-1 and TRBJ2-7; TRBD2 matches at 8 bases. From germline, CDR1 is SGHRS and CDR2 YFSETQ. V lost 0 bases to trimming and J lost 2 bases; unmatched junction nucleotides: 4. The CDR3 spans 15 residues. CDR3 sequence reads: CASSLAGTRPYEQYF. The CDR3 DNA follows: TGCGCCAGCAGCTTGGCGGGGACTAGACCCTACGAGCAGTACTTC.

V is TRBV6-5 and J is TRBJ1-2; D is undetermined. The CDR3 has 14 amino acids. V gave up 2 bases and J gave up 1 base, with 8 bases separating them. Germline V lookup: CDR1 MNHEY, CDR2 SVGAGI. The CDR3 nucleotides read TGTGCCAGCAGTTACGGCGGGGTTAACTATGGCTACACCTTC. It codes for CASSYGGVNYGYTF.